The 15 T cell receptor beta chains below all came from one sample that was sequenced in a study of technical replicates of blood from a few donors. Here immunoSEQ multiplex PCR was the method, and the copy in TCRdb shows in-frame clones only, minus some. The repertoire holds approximately 75,000 clones, with about 97% as singletons. The material sequenced was T cells isolated from PBMCs. The receptors come from a human donor in good health.

This sequence joins TRBV5-1 and TRBJ2-2, with no clear D. CDR1 and CDR2 from the germline V gene are SGHRS and YFSETQ. The CDR3 consists of 13 residues. Trimming pared 0 bases from V and 6 bases from J, leaving 6 bases between. The CDR3 DNA follows: TGCGCCAGCAGCTTGGATAATTCCGGGGAGCTGTTTTTT. It encodes CASSLDNSGELFF.

The CDR3 DNA reads as TGCGCCAGCAGCTTGGAGGGAGGCGTGACTTCGAACACTGAAGCTTTCTTT. Its protein product is CASSLEGGVTSNTEAFF. This sequence joins TRBV5-1 and TRBJ1-1; D not certain. The V gene's germline CDR1 is SGHRS and CDR2 YFSETQ. There are 17 residues in the CDR3. Deletions cut 0 bases from V and 1 base from J, with 16 bases between. Using reference TRBV5-1 and TRBJ1-1 for the parts outside the CDR3, the full variable domain is KAGVTQTPRYLIKTRGQQVTLSCSPISGHRSVSWYQQTPGQGLQFLFEYFSETQRNKGNFPGRFSGRQFSNSRSEMNVSTLELGDSALYLCASSLEGGVTSNTEAFFGQGTRLTVV.

The chain employs TRBV13 and TRBJ1-5; no reliable D call. Looked up from germline, CDR1 is PRHDT and CDR2 is FYEKMQ (reference sequence). Between the trimmed V and J ends, which lost 0 bases and 0 bases, there was a span of 6 bases. The CDR3 sequence is 15 residues long. CDR3 sequence: CASSLGPFSNQPQHF. The CDR3 bases are TGTGCCAGCAGCTTAGGCCCATTTAGCAATCAGCCCCAGCATTTT. The full variable domain, with the rest looked up from reference TRBV13 and TRBJ1-5, is AAGVIQSPRHLIKEKRETATLKCYPIPRHDTVYWYQQGPGQDPQFLISFYEKMQSDKGSIPDRFSAQQFSDYHSELNMSSLELGDSALYFCASSLGPFSNQPQHFGDGTRLSIL.

This clone appeared a single time. This chain links TRBV30 with TRBJ1-2; 8 positions agree with TRBD1. CDR1 and CDR2 (germline): GTSNPN, SVGIG (reference sequence). The CDR3 extends over 13 amino acids. Germline trimming cut 3 bases from V and 8 bases from J; bases unmatched to any gene: 8. This chain's CDR3 is CAWRTGASYGYTF. The CDR3 coding sequence is TGTGCCTGGAGGACAGGGGCTAGCTACGGCTACACCTTC.

This rearrangement joins TRBV20-1 to TRBJ2-5; D gene unclear. Germline V gene data show CDR1 as DFQATT and CDR2 as SNEGSKA (reference sequence). The ends were cut back, 6 bases at V and 0 bases at J, with 5 bases in the middle. CDR3 length equals 11 residues. CDR3 coding DNA: TGCAGTGCCACAAACCAAGAGACCCAGTACTTC. This codes for CSATNQETQYF.

This chain uses TRBV10-2 with TRBJ1-1, with D uncertain. Germline loops: CDR1 WSHSY, CDR2 SAAADI. The CDR3 is 11 residues long. Deletions cut 10 bases from V and 1 base from J, with 7 bases between. CDR3 region: CAIATNTEAFF. CDR3 coding DNA: TGCGCCATCGCTACGAACACTGAAGCTTTCTTT.

This clone has a single count. CDR3 DNA: TGTGCCATCGAGGGGAGCGGGACGGATGAGCAGTTCTTC. This gives the protein CAIEGSGTDEQFF. The rearrangement links TRBV10-3 to TRBJ2-1, with 7 bases identical to TRBD2. The CDR3 contains 13 residues. Germline lookup yields CDR1 ENHRY and CDR2 SYGVKD. J was trimmed by 8 bases and V by 8 bases; bases with no gene match: 9.

V is TRBV10-1 and J is TRBJ1-5; D remains ambiguous. The CDR3 extends over 10 amino acids. The germline V and J ends were trimmed by 10 bases and 3 bases, with 4 bases remaining between them. In germline, CDR1 is WNHNN, CDR2 SYGVQD (reference sequence). The CDR3 sequence is CATVNQPQHF. In DNA, the CDR3 is TGCGCCACCGTCAATCAGCCCCAGCATTTT.

The chain joins TRBV6-6 to TRBJ2-7; D not resolved. Looked up from germline, CDR1 is MNHNY and CDR2 is SVGAGI (reference sequence). The CDR3 contains 15 residues. Trimming stripped 4 bases from V and 0 bases from J, with 13 bases between. The CDR3: CASSFSSASSYEQYF. DNA of the CDR3: TGTGCCAGCAGTTTCTCCAGCGCTAGCTCCTACGAGCAGTACTTC.

J is TRBJ1-3 and V is TRBV4-1, with D unclear. The CDR3 covers 15 residues. The ends were cut back, 0 bases at V and 2 bases at J, with 8 bases in the middle. Germline V CDR1 and CDR2: MGHRA, YSYEKL. The CDR3 DNA follows: TGCGCCAGCAGCCAAGATCGAGGGCCTGGAAACACCATATATTTT. It codes for CASSQDRGPGNTIYF.

The J gene is TRBJ2-7, the V gene TRBV7-2, with a weak D call TRBD1 (5 bases). V was clipped by 2 bases and J by 2 bases, with 13 bases between them. The CDR3 covers 15 residues. The V gene's germline CDR1 is SGHTA and CDR2 FQGNSA. The CDR3 protein is CASSLSVVGPYEQYF. As DNA, the CDR3 is TGTGCCAGCAGCTTATCCGTGGTGGGGCCCTACGAGCAGTACTTC.

V gene TRBV28 combines with J gene TRBJ1-4; TRBD1 might be the D (5 bases). The CDR3 spans 14 residues. Germline V CDR1 and CDR2: MDHEN, SYDVKM. V gave up 5 bases and J gave up 7 bases, with 14 bases separating them. The CDR3 sequence is CASSTTPRGEKLFF. The CDR3 coding sequence is TGTGCCAGCAGTACTACCCCAAGGGGTGAAAAACTGTTTTTT. Using reference TRBV28 and TRBJ1-4 for the parts outside the CDR3, the full variable domain is DVKVTQSSRYLVKRTGEKVFLECVQDMDHENMFWYRQDPGLGLRLIYFSYDVKMKEKGDIPEGYSVSREKKERFSLILESASTNQTSMYLCASSTTPRGEKLFFGSGTQLSVL.

V and J are TRBV28 and TRBJ1-2, with 9 bases identical to TRBD1. V shed 11 bases and J 6 bases; nucleotides not matched to a gene: 19. The CDR3 covers 16 residues. Germline V gene data show CDR1 as MDHEN and CDR2 as SYDVKM. This CDR3 reads CAADRDRETPRDGYTF. As DNA, the CDR3 is TGTGCCGCTGACCGGGACAGGGAAACCCCAAGGGATGGCTACACCTTC.

J is TRBJ1-5 and V is TRBV6-1; the D is unclear. CDR1 is MNHNS, CDR2 SASEGT, per germline. This CDR3 has 13 residues. The V and J ends lost 3 bases and 6 bases respectively, with 9 bases between them. CDR3 in DNA: TGTGCCAGCAGTGATGGGAGGTTTCAGCCCCAGCATTTT. It translates to CASSDGRFQPQHF.

The genes are TRBV9 and TRBJ1-2; D remains unclear. Trimming removed 0 bases at V and 4 bases at J, with 13 bases between. The CDR3 contains 15 residues. CDR1 is SGDLS, CDR2 YYNGEE, per germline. The CDR3 is CASSVGNGELYGYTF. The CDR3 bases are TGTGCCAGCAGCGTAGGAAACGGAGAACTCTATGGCTACACCTTC.